This TCR beta chain was identified in a study of blood T cell repertoires in COVID-19. As processed by the authors: Amplified reference gene primers provided the basis for estimating nucleated cell counts. Assay: immunoSEQ multiplex PCR; the TCRdb copy retains only in-frame clones and omits some. V and J calls plus clone size are reproduced from that table; the DNA served to infer D and trimming. The sample has approximately 240,000 clones, about 88% seen once; the top ten hold 2% to 2.5%. This clone was counted a few times. Per the germline V gene, CDR1 is SEHNR and CDR2 is FQNEAQ (reference sequence). V lost 2 bases to trimming and J lost 7 bases, with 15 bases between them. The CDR3 extends over 15 amino acids.

The TCR comes from a woman aged 40-49 years who had recovered from COVID-19. The V and J genes are TRBV7-9 and TRBJ2-4, with D possibly TRBD1 on 5 matching bases. Sequencing input: peripheral blood. The CDR3 DNA sequence: TGTGCCAGCAGCTTACAGGGTGGGGATCAGAACATTCAGTACTTC. Translating it yields CASSLQGGDQNIQYF.